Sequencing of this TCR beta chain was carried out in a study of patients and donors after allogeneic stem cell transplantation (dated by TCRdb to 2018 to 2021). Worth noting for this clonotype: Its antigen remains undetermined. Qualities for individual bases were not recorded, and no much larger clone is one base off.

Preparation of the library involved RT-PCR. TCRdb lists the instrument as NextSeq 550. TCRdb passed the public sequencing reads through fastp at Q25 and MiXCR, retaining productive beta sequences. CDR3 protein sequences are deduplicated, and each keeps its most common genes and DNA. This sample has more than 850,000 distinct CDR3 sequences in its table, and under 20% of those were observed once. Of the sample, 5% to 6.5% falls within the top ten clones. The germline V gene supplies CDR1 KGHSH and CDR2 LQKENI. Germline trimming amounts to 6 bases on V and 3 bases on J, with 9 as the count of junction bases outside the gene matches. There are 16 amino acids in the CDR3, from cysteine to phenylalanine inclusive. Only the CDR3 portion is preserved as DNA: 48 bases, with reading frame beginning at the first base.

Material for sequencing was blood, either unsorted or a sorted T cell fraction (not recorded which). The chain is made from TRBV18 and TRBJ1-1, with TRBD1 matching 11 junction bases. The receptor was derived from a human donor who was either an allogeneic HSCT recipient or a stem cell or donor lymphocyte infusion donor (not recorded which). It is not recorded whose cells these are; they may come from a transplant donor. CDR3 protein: CASSALGTGGYTEAFF. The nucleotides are TGTGCCAGCTCCGCACTCGGGACAGGGGGTTACACTGAAGCTTTCTTT. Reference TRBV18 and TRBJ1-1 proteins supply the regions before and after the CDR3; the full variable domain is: NAGVMQNPRHLVRRRGQEARLRCSPMKGHSHVYWYRQLPEEGLKFMVYLQKENIIDESGMPKERFSAEFPKEGPSILRIQQVVRGDSAAYFCASSALGTGGYTEAFFGQGTRLTVV.